The present entry profiles one T cell receptor beta chain with its context. What it binds is unknown. This sample is drawn from a study of shared clonotypes between healthy human individuals. Turning to the study itself: Each donor's CD4 naive and CD4 memory cells filled three plates apiece, CD8 naive two, and CD8 memory one.

Overall study results and limits: Sharing across a few donors was seen in 5% to 5.5% of naive CD4 clonotypes.

Trimming took 1 base from V and 9 from J, leaving 10 bases between them. Germline values: CDR1 SEHNR, CDR2 FQNEAQ (reference sequence). The CDR3 consists of 13 residues. Produced via immunoSEQ multiplex PCR; TCRdb's table is partial and in-frame only. The profile shows 2 million or so clones, roughly 94% of them singletons. The receptor was isolated from a young man in good health. The genes are TRBV7-9 and TRBJ2-1; D is ambiguous. The sequenced material came from naive CD4+ T cells sorted from blood. As to subset: CD45RA+ positively selected. This CDR3 reads CASSLDVGSEQFF. The CDR3 nucleotides are TGTGCCAGCAGCTTAGACGTGGGCAGTGAGCAGTTCTTC.